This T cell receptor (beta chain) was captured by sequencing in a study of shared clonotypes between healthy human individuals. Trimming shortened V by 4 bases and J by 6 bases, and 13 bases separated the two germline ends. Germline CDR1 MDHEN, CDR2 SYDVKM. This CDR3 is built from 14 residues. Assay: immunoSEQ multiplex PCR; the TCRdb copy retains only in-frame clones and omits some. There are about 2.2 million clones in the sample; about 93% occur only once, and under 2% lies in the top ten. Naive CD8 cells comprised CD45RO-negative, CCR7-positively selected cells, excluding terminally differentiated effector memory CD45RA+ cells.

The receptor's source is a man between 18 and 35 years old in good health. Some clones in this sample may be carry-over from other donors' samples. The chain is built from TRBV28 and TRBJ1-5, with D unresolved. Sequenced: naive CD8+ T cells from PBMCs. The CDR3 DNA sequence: TGTGCCAGCAGTTCCCTAATTGGTCCTCAGCCCCAGCATTTT. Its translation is CASSSLIGPQPQHF. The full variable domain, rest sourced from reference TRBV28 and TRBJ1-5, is DVKVTQSSRYLVKRTGEKVFLECVQDMDHENMFWYRQDPGLGLRLIYFSYDVKMKEKGDIPEGYSVSREKKERFSLILESASTNQTSMYLCASSSLIGPQPQHFGDGTRLSIL.